This T cell receptor beta chain derives from a study of shared clonotypes between healthy human individuals. Study details: Each donor had three CD4 naive, three CD4 memory, two CD8 naive and one CD8 memory plate.

Trimming took 2 bases from V and 3 from J, leaving 14 bases between them. The CDR3 runs to 15 residues. Per the germline V gene, CDR1 is MNHNS and CDR2 is SASEGT. Only in-frame clones appear in the TCRdb table, and some are missing; sequencing was by immunoSEQ multiplex PCR. The sample includes 2 million to 2.5 million clones, approximately 94% of them seen just once. This chain connects TRBV6-1 to TRBJ2-7; perhaps TRBD2 as D (7 bases). The sample taken for sequencing was naive CD4+ T cells sorted from blood. Subset described: CD45RA+ positively selected. The sequence derives from a man aged 18 to 29 in good health. The CDR3, as DNA: TGTGCCAGCAGTGAATCAGAGGGGGGGCACTACGAGCAGTACTTC. It translates to CASSESEGGHYEQYF.